The clone carrying this T cell receptor (beta chain) was detected only once. Study processing details: How many nucleated cells were present was estimated from reference gene primer amplification. TCRdb's copy holds only in-frame clones and misses some; the assay was immunoSEQ multiplex PCR. D and trimming come from the DNA, and the V and J calls and clone size come from that table. The data contain 250,000 or so clones, approximately 84% of them singletons. The CDR3 totals 15 residues. In germline, CDR1 is MDHEN, CDR2 SYDVKM. The junction had 11 bases not matched to a gene; V was cut back by 6 bases and J by 5 bases. These data are taken from a study of blood T cell repertoires in COVID-19. As for the study in general: COVID-19 samples collected from the United States, Italy and Spain covered acute and convalescent phases. The cDNA or gDNA used as material had been derived from T cells, B-cell-depleted T cells, or PBMCs.

Specimen: peripheral blood. The clonotype comes from a man aged 50 or older with acute or convalescent COVID-19. This sequence joins TRBV28 and TRBJ2-7, with 9 bases lining up with TRBD1. Here the CDR3 DNA reads TGTGCCAGCAGAACCCCACAGGGGGCTAGCAACGAGCAGTACTTC. It translates to CASRTPQGASNEQYF. Filled out from reference TRBV28 and TRBJ2-7, the complete variable domain reads DVKVTQSSRYLVKRTGEKVFLECVQDMDHENMFWYRQDPGLGLRLIYFSYDVKMKEKGDIPEGYSVSREKKERFSLILESASTNQTSMYLCASRTPQGASNEQYFGPGTRLTVT.